This T cell receptor beta chain was observed in a study of monozygotic twins with cystic fibrosis. CDR3 length: 15 residues. The germline V gene has CDR1 LNHNV and CDR2 YYDKDF (reference sequence). V lost 0 bases and J 2 bases, leaving 8 bases between the germline ends. Some clones are missing from TCRdb's copy, which holds only in-frame ones; the method was immunoSEQ multiplex PCR. The sample holds over 25,000 clones, around 96% seen once. The sequence was collected from a girl aged 2 to 10 with cystic fibrosis. The sequencing input was blood. The gene calls are TRBV15 and TRBJ1-3, with D unclear. CDR3 residues: CATSRDRMPGNTIYF. The CDR3 coding sequence is TGTGCCACCAGCAGAGACCGGATGCCTGGAAACACCATATATTTT.